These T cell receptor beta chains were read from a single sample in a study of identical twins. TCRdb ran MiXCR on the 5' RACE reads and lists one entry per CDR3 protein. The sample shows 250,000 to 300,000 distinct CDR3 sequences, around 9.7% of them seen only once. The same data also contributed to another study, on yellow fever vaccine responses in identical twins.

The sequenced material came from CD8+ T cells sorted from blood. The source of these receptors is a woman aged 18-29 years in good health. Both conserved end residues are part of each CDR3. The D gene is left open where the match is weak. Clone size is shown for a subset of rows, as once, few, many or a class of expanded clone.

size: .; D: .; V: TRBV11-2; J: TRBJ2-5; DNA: TGTGCCAGCAGCTTCTTGGACGGTTACCAAGAGACCCAGTACTTC; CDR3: CASSFLDGYQETQYF
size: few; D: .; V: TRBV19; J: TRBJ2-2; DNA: TGTGCCAGTGGGACGGGACTTTCCGGGGAGCTGTTTTTT; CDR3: CASGTGLSGELFF
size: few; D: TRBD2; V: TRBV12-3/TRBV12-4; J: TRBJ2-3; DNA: TGTGCCAGCAGGGGGTGGGGGGGGGCAGATACGCAGTATTTT; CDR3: CASRGWGGADTQYF
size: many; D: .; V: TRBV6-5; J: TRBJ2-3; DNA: TGTGCCAGCAGTTACTCCGCAGGGGGCACAGATACGCAGTATTTT; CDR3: CASSYSAGGTDTQYF
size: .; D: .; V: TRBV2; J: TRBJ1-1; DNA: TGTGCCAGCAGTGAAGCAGGGGCGGTGGCGAACACTGAAGCTTTCTTT; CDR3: CASSEAGAVANTEAFF
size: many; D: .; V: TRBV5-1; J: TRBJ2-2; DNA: TGCGCCAGCAGCCCCGATGCGGGGGCAATGAACACCGGGGAGCTGTTTTTT; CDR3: CASSPDAGAMNTGELFF
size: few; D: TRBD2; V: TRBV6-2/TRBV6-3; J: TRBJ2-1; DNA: TGTGCCAGCAGTTACTCGTCGGAGCGGGGGGGCTCCGAGCAGTTCTTC; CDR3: CASSYSSERGGSEQFF
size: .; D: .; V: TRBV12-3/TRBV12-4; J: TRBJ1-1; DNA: TGTGCCAGCAGTTTCCTGGGCAGGTCGAACACTGAAGCTTTCTTT; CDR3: CASSFLGRSNTEAFF
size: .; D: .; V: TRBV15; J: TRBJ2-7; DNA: TGTGCCACCAGCGGGCGAAAGCAGGAGTCGCAGTACTTC; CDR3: CATSGRKQESQYF
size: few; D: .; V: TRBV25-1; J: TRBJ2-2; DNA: TGTGCCAGCAGCCCGCTTGACCTACCGAACACCGGGGAGCTGTTTTTT; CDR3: CASSPLDLPNTGELFF
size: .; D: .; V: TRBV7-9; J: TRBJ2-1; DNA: TGTGCCAGCAGATACAGGGTAGACTCCTACAATGAGCAGTTCTTC; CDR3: CASRYRVDSYNEQFF
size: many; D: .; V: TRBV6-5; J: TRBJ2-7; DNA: TGTGCCAGCAGTTACTCTCGGGGAGGAATCTACGAGCAGTACTTC; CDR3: CASSYSRGGIYEQYF
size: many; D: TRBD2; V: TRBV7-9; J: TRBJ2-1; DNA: TGTGCCAGCAGCCCCACTAGCGGGAGTAATGAGCAGTTCTTC; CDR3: CASSPTSGSNEQFF
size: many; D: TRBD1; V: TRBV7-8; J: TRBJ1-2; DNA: TGTGCCAGCAGCTTGAGGGGACAGGGGGCGTTTTACGCTGGCTACACCTTC; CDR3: CASSLRGQGAFYAGYTF
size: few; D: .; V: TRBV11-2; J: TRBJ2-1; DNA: TGTGCCAGCAGCTCCCCGGAGGGAGAATGGACTGAGCAGTTCTTC; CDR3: CASSSPEGEWTEQFF
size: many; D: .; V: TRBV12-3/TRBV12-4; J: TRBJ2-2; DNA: TGTGCCAGCAAAGACAGAGCTAGCGGGGAGCTGTTTTTT; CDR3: CASKDRASGELFF
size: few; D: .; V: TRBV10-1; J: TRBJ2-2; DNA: TGCGCCAGCATGGAGGGTACGGACACCGGGGAGCTGTTTTTT; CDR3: CASMEGTDTGELFF
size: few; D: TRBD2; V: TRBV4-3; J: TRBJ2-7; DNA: TGCGCCAGCAGCCAAGATCTCGGACTAGCGACCTACGAGCAGTACTTC; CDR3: CASSQDLGLATYEQYF
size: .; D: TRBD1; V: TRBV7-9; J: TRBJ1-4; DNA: TGTGCCAGCAGCTTACCGGGACAGAGCATAGTCGGGCTGTTTTTT; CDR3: CASSLPGQSIVGLFF
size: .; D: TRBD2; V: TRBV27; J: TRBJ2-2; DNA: TGTGCCAGCAGTTTATCCAGCGGGGGGCTCGGGGAGCTGTTTTTT; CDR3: CASSLSSGGLGELFF
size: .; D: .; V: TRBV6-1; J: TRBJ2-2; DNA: TGTGCCAGCACCCATGCCGGGGGCGGCGCGAACACCGGGGAGCTGTTTTTT; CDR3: CASTHAGGGANTGELFF
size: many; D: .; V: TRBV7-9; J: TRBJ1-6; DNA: TGTGCCAGCAGCTTTGTTATCGGCAATTCACCCCTCCACTTT; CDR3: CASSFVIGNSPLHF
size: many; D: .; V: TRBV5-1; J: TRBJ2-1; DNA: TGCGCCAGCAGCGTATTGACCAATGAGCAGTTCTTC; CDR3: CASSVLTNEQFF
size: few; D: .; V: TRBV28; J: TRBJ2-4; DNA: TGTGCCAGCAGTTTACCGGACGGACTAGCCAAAAACATTCAGTACTTC; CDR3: CASSLPDGLAKNIQYF
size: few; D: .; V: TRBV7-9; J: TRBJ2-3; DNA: TGTGCCAGCAGCTCACAGGGGGAGGGGTATTTT; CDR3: CASSSQGEGYF
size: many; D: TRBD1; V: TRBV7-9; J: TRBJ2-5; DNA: TGTGCCAGCAGCTGGACAGTCGACAGGGAGGAGACCCAGTACTTC; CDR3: CASSWTVDREETQYF
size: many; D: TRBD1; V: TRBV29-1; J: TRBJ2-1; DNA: TGCAGCGTTGACACGGACAGGGTCCTCTACAATGAGCAGTTCTTC; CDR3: CSVDTDRVLYNEQFF
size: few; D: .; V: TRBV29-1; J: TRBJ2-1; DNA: TGCAGCGTTGAGGGCTATCCTTCTTACAATGAGCAGTTCTTC; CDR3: CSVEGYPSYNEQFF
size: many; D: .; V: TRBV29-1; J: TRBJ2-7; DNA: TGCAGCGTTGTTATACAGGGCTACGAGCAGTACTTC; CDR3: CSVVIQGYEQYF
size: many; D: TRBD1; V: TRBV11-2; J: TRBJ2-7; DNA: TGTGCCAGCAGCCGCGGACAGGGCTACGAGCAGTACTTC; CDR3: CASSRGQGYEQYF
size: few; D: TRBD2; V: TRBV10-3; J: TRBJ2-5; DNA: TGTGCCACCTCTAGCGGGGGGCAAGAGACCCAGTACTTC; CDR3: CATSSGGQETQYF
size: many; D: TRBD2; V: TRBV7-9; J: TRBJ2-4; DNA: TGTGCCAACCGAGCGGGGGGGCGAACCAAAAACATTCAGTACTTC; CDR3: CANRAGGRTKNIQYF
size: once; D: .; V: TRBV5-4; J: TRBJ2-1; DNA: TGTGCCAGCAGCCCCGTTGCCTACAATGAGCAGTTCTTC; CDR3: CASSPVAYNEQFF
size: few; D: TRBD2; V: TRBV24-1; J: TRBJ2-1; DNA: TGTGCCACCAGTGATTCCGGGACCGGGTGGAGCAGCGGGAGTTCGCCTTACAATGAGCAGTTCTTC; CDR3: CATSDSGTGWSSGSSPYNEQFF
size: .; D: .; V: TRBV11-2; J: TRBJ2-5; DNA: TGTGCCAGCAGCTTACGAATGTCTGTAAGGGTCCCCGAAGAGACCCAGTACTTC; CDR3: CASSLRMSVRVPEETQYF
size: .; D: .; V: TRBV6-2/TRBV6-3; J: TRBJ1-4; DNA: TGTGCCAGCAGTTACTCTCGAGAGGGGGAACACCTCAATGAAAAACTGTTTTTT; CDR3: CASSYSREGEHLNEKLFF
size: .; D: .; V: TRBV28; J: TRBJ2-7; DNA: TGTGCCAGCAACCCGACAGTCACTTCGGGGGAGCAGTACTTC; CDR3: CASNPTVTSGEQYF
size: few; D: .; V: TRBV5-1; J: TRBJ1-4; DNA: TGCGCCAGCAGCTACCGGGCCGCTAATGAAAAACTGTTTTTT; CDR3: CASSYRAANEKLFF
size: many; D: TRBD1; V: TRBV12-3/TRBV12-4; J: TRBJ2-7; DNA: TGTGCCAGCAGTCCCGGGACAGGGCCCATCTCCGAGCAGTACTTC; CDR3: CASSPGTGPISEQYF
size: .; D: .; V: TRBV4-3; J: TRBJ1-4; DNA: TGCGCCAGCAGCCAAGTTGGAGGGGTAGAGTCTCGAGAAAAACTGTTTTTT; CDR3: CASSQVGGVESREKLFF
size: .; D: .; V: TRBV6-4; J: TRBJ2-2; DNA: TGTGCCAGCAGCAAAGGTTCCACCGGGGAGCTGTTTTTT; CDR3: CASSKGSTGELFF
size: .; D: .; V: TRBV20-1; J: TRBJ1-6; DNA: TGCAGTGCTAGGCACCGGGATCTAAGCCCCTATAATTCACCCCTCCACTTT; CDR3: CSARHRDLSPYNSPLHF
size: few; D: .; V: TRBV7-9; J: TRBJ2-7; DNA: TGTGCCAGCAGCTTAGGGCAGGGGTTCGGATACGAGCAGTACTTC; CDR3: CASSLGQGFGYEQYF
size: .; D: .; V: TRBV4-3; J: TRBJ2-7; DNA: TGCGCCAGCAGCCAAGAAAATGGACTCCTCTACGAGCAGTACTTC; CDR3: CASSQENGLLYEQYF
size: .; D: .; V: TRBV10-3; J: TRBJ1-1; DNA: TGTGCCATCAGTGCAGAGGACCTGAACACTGAAGCTTTCTTT; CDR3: CAISAEDLNTEAFF
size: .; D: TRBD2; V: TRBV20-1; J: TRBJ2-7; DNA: TGCAGTGCTAGACTGTTCGGACTAGCGGGAGAGAGGTACTACGAGCAGTACTTC; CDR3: CSARLFGLAGERYYEQYF
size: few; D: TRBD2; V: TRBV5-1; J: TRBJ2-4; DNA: TGCGCCAGCAGCTCGACGGGACTAGCGGGAGCCAAAAACATTCAGTACTTC; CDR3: CASSSTGLAGAKNIQYF
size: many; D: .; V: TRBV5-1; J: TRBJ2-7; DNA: TGCGCCAGCAGCTTCACAGGACCGACCTACGAGCAGTACTTC; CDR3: CASSFTGPTYEQYF
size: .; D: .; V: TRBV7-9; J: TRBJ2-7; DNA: TGTGCCAGCAGTCATTCGTACAGCTACGAGCAGTACTTC; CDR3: CASSHSYSYEQYF
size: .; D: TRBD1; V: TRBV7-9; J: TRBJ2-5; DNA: TGTGCCAGCAGCTTAGCGTGGCAGGGGGAAGGAAACAGCAAAAAGTACTTC; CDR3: CASSLAWQGEGNSKKYF
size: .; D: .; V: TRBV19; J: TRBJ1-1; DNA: TGTGCCAGTAGACAGGGCCGGAAGAACACTGAAGCTTTCTTT; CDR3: CASRQGRKNTEAFF